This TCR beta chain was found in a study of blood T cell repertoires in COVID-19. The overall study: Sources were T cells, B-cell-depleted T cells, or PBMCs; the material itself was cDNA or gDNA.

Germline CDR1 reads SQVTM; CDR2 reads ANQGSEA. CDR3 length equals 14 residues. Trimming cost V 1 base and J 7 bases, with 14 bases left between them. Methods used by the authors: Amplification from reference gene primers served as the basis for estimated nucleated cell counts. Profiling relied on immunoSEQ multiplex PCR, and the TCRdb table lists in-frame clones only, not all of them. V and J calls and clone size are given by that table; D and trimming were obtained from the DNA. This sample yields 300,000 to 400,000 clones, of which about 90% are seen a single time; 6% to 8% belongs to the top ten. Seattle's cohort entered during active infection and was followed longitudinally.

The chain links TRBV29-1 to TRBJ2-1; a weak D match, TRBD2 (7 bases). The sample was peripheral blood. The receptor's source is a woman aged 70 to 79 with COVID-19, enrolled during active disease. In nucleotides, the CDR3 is TGCAGCGTTGAAGGGGGGGGCGCGGAGAATGAGCAGTTCTTC. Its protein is CSVEGGGAENEQFF.